This record looks at one TCR beta chain sequence and its context. Its target is not known. The repertoire was sequenced with immunoSEQ multiplex PCR; TCRdb's copy has only in-frame clones and lacks some. The sample consists of 100,000 or so clones, around nine tenths of them appearing once. The source of the sample is a study of T cell responses to AZD1222 COVID-19 vaccine. Findings and limits, study-wide: The number of AZD1222 recipients seropositive at baseline was only five or six. Once two AZD1222 doses were given, Spike-specific TCR breadth and depth went up. Mostly white British, mostly female donors; authors suggested clonal diversity may be underestimated.

The CDR3 is 15 amino acids. Germline lookup yields CDR1 SGDLS and CDR2 YYNGEE. V lost 0 bases and J lost 0, with 10 bases in between. This chain connects TRBV9 to TRBJ2-7, with a weak D call TRBD2 (5 bases). The sample here was peripheral blood, taken on day 0 of AZD1222 vaccination. This clonotype was sampled from an adult in good health. CDR3 sequence reads: CASSVAEGSSYEQYF. CDR3 nucleotide sequence: TGTGCCAGCAGCGTAGCTGAGGGTAGCTCCTACGAGCAGTACTTC.